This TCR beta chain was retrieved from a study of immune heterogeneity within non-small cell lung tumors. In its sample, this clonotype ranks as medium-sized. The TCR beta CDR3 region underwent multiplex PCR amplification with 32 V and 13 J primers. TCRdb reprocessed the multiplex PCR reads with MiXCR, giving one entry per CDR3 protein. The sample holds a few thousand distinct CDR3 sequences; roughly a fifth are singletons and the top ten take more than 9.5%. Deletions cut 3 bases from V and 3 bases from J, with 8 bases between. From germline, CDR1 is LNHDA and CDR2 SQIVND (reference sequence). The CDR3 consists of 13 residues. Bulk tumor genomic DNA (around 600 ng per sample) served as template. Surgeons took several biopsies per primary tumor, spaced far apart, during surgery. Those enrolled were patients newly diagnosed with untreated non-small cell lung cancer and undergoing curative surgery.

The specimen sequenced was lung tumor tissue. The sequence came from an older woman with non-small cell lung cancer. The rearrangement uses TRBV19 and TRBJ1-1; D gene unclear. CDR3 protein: CASSMVWDTEAFF. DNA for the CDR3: TGTGCCAGTAGTATGGTATGGGACACTGAAGCTTTCTTT.